This T cell receptor beta chain derives from a study of siplizumab effects on memory and regulatory T cells. This table comes from immunoSEQ multiplex PCR, and its TCRdb copy is limited to in-frame clones, with some not included. The sample holds about 120,000 clones; about 93% are singletons and the top ten take roughly 0.16%. Trimming took 5 bases from V and 5 from J, leaving 10 bases between them. Per germline, CDR1 SEHNR and CDR2 FQNEAQ (reference sequence). CDR3 size: 13 residues. This TCR was recovered from a human donor in good health. Sequencing used non-Treg CD4+ T cells sorted from blood. The chain uses TRBV7-9 and TRBJ2-1; unclear D gene. The CDR3 region has the DNA TGTGCCAGCAGCCGTCTACCTAACAATGAGCAGTTCTTC. Amino acids: CASSRLPNNEQFF.